The 27 T cell receptor beta chains given below trace back to one sample, sequenced in a study of T-cell memory formation after mild COVID-19. TCRdb reanalysed the 5' RACE reads using MiXCR and keeps one entry per CDR3 protein. The table has around 300,000 distinct CDR3 sequences, roughly 13% seen once; the top ten hold 20% to 25%. Sequences were obtained from PBMCs or a T cell subset sorted from them (not recorded which). These receptors were obtained from a man younger than 35 who had mild COVID-19 (a few samples of this study predate the infection). Cell type and time point are not known.

Ten or more counts support this clonotype. The chain has TRBV3-1 and TRBJ2-1, with TRBD2 as a possible D gene (5 bases). The V end lost 1 base, the J end lost 6 bases, and 7 bases lay between the germline ends. The CDR3 runs to 13 residues. From germline, CDR1 is LGHDT and CDR2 YNNKEL (reference sequence). This chain's CDR3 is CASSQASGNEQFF. In DNA form, the CDR3 reads TGTGCCAGCAGCCAAGCAAGCGGCAATGAGCAGTTCTTC.

The V call is TRBV6-5, the J call TRBJ2-7; tentatively, D is TRBD2 (7 bases). Germline V lookup: CDR1 MNHEY, CDR2 SVGAGI. Deletions cut 0 bases from V and 6 bases from J, with 15 bases between. The CDR3 has 15 amino acids. The CDR3 loop is CASSYSSRGAGEQYF. Here the CDR3 DNA reads TGTGCCAGCAGTTACTCCTCCCGGGGGGCTGGCGAGCAGTACTTC.

The chain carries TRBV20-1 and TRBJ2-5, with D maybe TRBD2 (6 bases). Deletions cut 2 bases from V and 2 bases from J, with 12 bases between. The germline gives CDR1 DFQATT, CDR2 SNEGSKA (reference sequence). The CDR3 has 14 amino acids. Written as DNA, the CDR3 is TGCAGTGCTAGAACCGGGGGAGAACAAGAGACCCAGTACTTC. Amino acid sequence: CSARTGGEQETQYF.

This chain connects TRBV6-2 or TRBV6-3 to TRBJ2-7; TRBD2 matches at 8 bases. The trim removed 4 bases at V and 1 base at J, leaving 9 bases unmatched. This CDR3 is 16 amino acids long. In germline, CDR1 is MNHEY, CDR2 SVGEGT. CDR3 loop: CASSSHSGGTSYEQYF. The CDR3 nucleotides read TGTGCCAGCAGTTCCCACAGCGGGGGAACGTCCTACGAGCAGTACTTC.

In this sample, this clonotype turned up many times. This rearrangement joins TRBV5-5 to TRBJ2-6; 8 bases map to TRBD1. CDR1 is SGHKS and CDR2 is YYEKEE in the germline V gene (reference sequence). V shed 5 bases, J shed 2 bases, and the junction held 6 bases outside the gene matches. The length of the CDR3 is 16 residues. The CDR3 coding sequence is TGTGCCAGCAGTTTTACAGGGGGGCCTGGGGCCAACGTCCTGACTTTC. It yields the protein CASSFTGGPGANVLTF.

This clonotype has only a few counts. The chain recombines TRBV6-6 with TRBJ2-7, with TRBD1 matching over 8 bases. The V gene end was trimmed by 0 bases and the J gene end by 5 bases; junction bases not matched to a gene: 9. Germline loops: CDR1 MNHNY, CDR2 SVGAGI (reference sequence). The CDR3 has 16 amino acids. The CDR3 loop is CASSYSTGEVAHEQYF. The CDR3, as DNA: TGTGCCAGCAGTTACTCGACAGGGGAAGTGGCGCACGAGCAGTACTTC.

The rearrangement joins TRBV6-2 or TRBV6-3 to TRBJ1-2, with D perhaps matching TRBD1 (5 bases). The CDR3 runs 13 residues. V lost 2 bases, J lost 4 bases, and 8 bases lay in between. Per the germline V gene, CDR1 is MNHEY and CDR2 is SVGEGT. CDR3 sequence: CASSYLDTYGYTF. The CDR3 coding sequence is TGTGCCAGCAGTTACCTGGACACCTATGGCTACACCTTC.

The sample holds many counts of this clonotype. The chain has TRBV6-5 and TRBJ1-1, with D possibly being TRBD1 (6 bases). This CDR3 contains 14 residues. Trimming shortened V by 1 base and J by 6 bases, and 12 bases separated the two germline ends. Per the germline V gene, CDR1 is MNHEY and CDR2 is SVGAGI. The CDR3 nucleotides read TGTGCCAGCAGTTACTGGGGGGGCAGCGCTGAAGCTTTCTTT. Protein sequence: CASSYWGGSAEAFF.

The chain carries TRBV28 and TRBJ1-1; unclear D gene. The V gene's germline CDR1 is MDHEN and CDR2 SYDVKM. V was cut by 6 bases and J by 1 base, with 15 bases left in between. The CDR3 is made up of 15 amino acids. CDR3 DNA: TGTGCCAGCAGCCCTTGGACGGCCGAGAACACTGAAGCTTTCTTT. Amino acid sequence: CASSPWTAENTEAFF.

This clonotype was observed a handful of times. The V gene is TRBV11-2, the J gene TRBJ2-2, with D uncertain. Germline V gene lookup returns CDR1 SGHAT and CDR2 FQNNGV. V lost 5 bases, J lost 5 bases, and 12 bases lay in between. The CDR3 sequence is 14 residues long. CDR3 amino acids: CASSPPVGTGELFF. CDR3 bases: TGTGCCAGCAGCCCCCCAGTGGGAACCGGGGAGCTGTTTTTT.

Many counts were recorded for this clonotype. V usage is TRBV7-9 and J usage is TRBJ2-3; 8 bases fit TRBD1. Germline V lookup: CDR1 SEHNR, CDR2 FQNEAQ (reference sequence). The CDR3 runs 14 residues. With V trimmed by 7 bases and J by 5 bases, 8 bases remained unmatched. CDR3 sequence reads: CASIPTGEEDTQYF. The CDR3 nucleotides are TGTGCCAGCATCCCGACAGGGGAAGAAGATACGCAGTATTTT.

This clonotype was counted only a few times. This chain links TRBV6-2 or TRBV6-3 with TRBJ1-5; the D gene is possibly TRBD1 (5 bases). The CDR3 totals 16 residues. Trimming pared 9 bases from V and 5 bases from J, leaving 23 bases between. Per germline, CDR1 MNHEY and CDR2 SVGEGT. CDR3 residues: CASNFRLNRHDQPQHF. CDR3 sequence (DNA): TGTGCCAGTAATTTTCGGCTAAACAGGCACGATCAGCCCCAGCATTTT.

This clonotype was counted between two and nine times. The V and J genes are TRBV5-1 and TRBJ2-2; 10 bases are shared with TRBD2. Germline CDR1 is SGHRS and CDR2 is YFSETQ. This CDR3 is built from 17 residues. Germline trimming cut 0 bases from V and 2 bases from J; bases unmatched to any gene: 4. The DNA of the CDR3 is TGCGCCAGCAGCTTGGCCCTAGCGGGGGCAAACACCGGGGAGCTGTTTTTT. This translates into CASSLALAGANTGELFF.

In its sample, this clonotype was seen a few times. V gene TRBV5-1 combines with J gene TRBJ2-6, with TRBD2 as a possible D gene (8 bases). CDR1 and CDR2 from the germline V gene are SGHRS and YFSETQ. Trimming took off 2 bases at V and 4 bases at J, with 16 bases between the two ends. CDR3 length equals 17 residues. The DNA for the CDR3 is TGCGCCAGCAGCTTACAGGGGACTAGAGGAGGGGCCAACGTCCTGACTTTC. Its protein is CASSLQGTRGGANVLTF.

CDR3 DNA sequence: TGCGCCAGCAGGTCGGATGCGTTCGACTATGGCTACACCTTC. Protein product: CASRSDAFDYGYTF. This rearrangement joins TRBV4-3 to TRBJ1-2; D unclear. Germline V lookup: CDR1 LGHNA, CDR2 YSLEER. V lost 6 bases, J lost 3 bases, and 14 bases lay in between. The CDR3 contains 14 residues.

There are many counts of this clonotype. The V gene is TRBV2, the J gene TRBJ2-7, with D maybe TRBD1 (6 bases). V was clipped by 7 bases and J by 0 bases, with 19 bases between them. This CDR3 has 16 amino acids. Germline V gene data show CDR1 as SNHLY and CDR2 as FYNNEI. The CDR3 sequence: CASTFGQGTSSYEQYF. CDR3 DNA: TGTGCCAGCACCTTCGGGCAGGGGACGAGCTCCTACGAGCAGTACTTC.

This clonotype was observed a handful of times. This chain links TRBV5-1 with TRBJ2-7, with 10 bases matching TRBD1. With V trimmed by 4 bases and J by 6 bases, 7 bases remained unmatched. The CDR3 length is 14 residues. Germline CDR1 is SGHRS and CDR2 is YFSETQ. CDR3 DNA: TGCGCCAGCAGCGCGGGACAGGGGTCGGGCGAGCAGTACGTC. Translation: CASSAGQGSGEQYV.

At least ten counts were recorded for this clonotype. The genes are TRBV7-2 and TRBJ2-3; D gene unclear. Per germline, CDR1 SGHTA and CDR2 FQGNSA. V lost 5 bases, J lost 5 bases, and 5 bases lay in between. CDR3 size: 11 residues. The CDR3 protein is CASSAVDTQYF. The DNA of the CDR3 is TGTGCCAGCAGCGCCGTAGATACGCAGTATTTT.

This sequence joins TRBV7-2 and TRBJ1-5; 9 nucleotides agree with TRBD1. The CDR3 is 16 residues long. After removal of 5 bases from V and 3 bases from J, the junction contained 8 bases not matched to a gene. Germline V gives CDR1 SGHTA, CDR2 FQGNSA. The CDR3 region has the DNA TGTGCCAGCAGCCTCTCCGGGACAGGGAACAATCAGCCCCAGCATTTT. The encoded protein is CASSLSGTGNNQPQHF.

This clonotype has more than one count but fewer than ten. The chain couples TRBV6-5 to TRBJ1-5, with D tentatively TRBD1 (5 bases). The CDR3 sequence is 14 residues long. V gave up 2 bases and J gave up 7 bases, with 12 bases separating them. The germline gives CDR1 MNHEY, CDR2 SVGAGI. This CDR3 is CASSYHRSEQPQHF. In DNA, the CDR3 is TGTGCCAGCAGTTACCACAGGAGTGAGCAGCCCCAGCATTTT.

This clonotype has just a few counts. CDR3 DNA sequence: TGCGCCAGCAGCCAAGATCATAGGCCTCTTTTTAACTATGGCTACACCTTC. Its translation is CASSQDHRPLFNYGYTF. This chain links TRBV4-3 with TRBJ1-2; no reliable D call. Trimming took 0 bases from V and 1 from J, leaving 15 bases between them. Germline V gene sequence: CDR1 LGHNA, CDR2 YSLEER. The CDR3 loop spans 17 amino acids.

This clonotype was counted between two and nine times. V and J are TRBV20-1 and TRBJ1-5, with 8 bases identical to TRBD1. Germline V lookup: CDR1 DFQATT, CDR2 SNEGSKA (reference sequence). The CDR3 contains 14 residues. The CDR3 region is CTICKDRGNQPQHF. CDR3 in DNA: TGCACTATCTGCAAGGACAGGGGCAATCAGCCCCAGCATTTT.

This clonotype has just a few counts. This chain links TRBV12-3 or TRBV12-4 with TRBJ2-2, with D hard to call. V dropped 7 bases and J dropped 5 bases, with 14 bases sitting between them. CDR3 length equals 14 residues. The CDR3 DNA sequence: TGTGCCAGCACCCCATCGCAGGTTACCGGGGAGCTGTTTTTT. Translated: CASTPSQVTGELFF.

The chain is built from TRBV7-9 and TRBJ2-7, with D possibly matching TRBD1 (6 bases). Trimming shortened V by 9 bases and J by 3 bases, and 18 bases separated the two germline ends. Germline-derived CDR1 and CDR2 are SEHNR and FQNEAQ (reference sequence). The CDR3 runs to 14 residues. The CDR3 region has the DNA TGTGCCAGATGGACAGCCCGCGACCTCTACGAGCAGTACGTC. Translation gives CARWTARDLYEQYV.

The rearrangement uses TRBV29-1 and TRBJ2-7; weak D call: TRBD1 (5 bases). The germline V and J ends were trimmed by 6 bases and 3 bases, with 9 bases remaining between them. The V gene's germline CDR1 is SQVTM and CDR2 ANQGSEA. The CDR3 has 11 residues. CDR3 DNA sequence: TGCAGCGTCAGGGCCGGCTACGAGCAGTACGTC. This sequence encodes CSVRAGYEQYV.

This clonotype was seen many times. The chain is built from TRBV6-4 and TRBJ2-3; 10 bases are shared with TRBD2. The V gene end was trimmed by 3 bases and the J gene end by 5 bases; junction bases not matched to a gene: 5. Per the germline V gene, CDR1 is MRHNA and CDR2 is SNTAGT. CDR3 length: 15 residues. The CDR3 region has the DNA TGTGCCAGCAGTGAGCTAGCGGGGGAGATAGATACGCAGTATTTT. The encoded protein is CASSELAGEIDTQYF.

The chain carries TRBV20-1 and TRBJ2-7; the match to TRBD1 covers 8 bases. The CDR3 runs 13 residues. Germline assignment: CDR1 DFQATT and CDR2 SNEGSKA (reference sequence). V shed 1 base, J shed 2 bases, and the junction held 1 base outside the gene matches. The CDR3: CSARVGQAYEQYV. CDR3 sequence (DNA): TGCAGTGCTAGAGTGGGACAGGCCTACGAGCAGTACGTC.